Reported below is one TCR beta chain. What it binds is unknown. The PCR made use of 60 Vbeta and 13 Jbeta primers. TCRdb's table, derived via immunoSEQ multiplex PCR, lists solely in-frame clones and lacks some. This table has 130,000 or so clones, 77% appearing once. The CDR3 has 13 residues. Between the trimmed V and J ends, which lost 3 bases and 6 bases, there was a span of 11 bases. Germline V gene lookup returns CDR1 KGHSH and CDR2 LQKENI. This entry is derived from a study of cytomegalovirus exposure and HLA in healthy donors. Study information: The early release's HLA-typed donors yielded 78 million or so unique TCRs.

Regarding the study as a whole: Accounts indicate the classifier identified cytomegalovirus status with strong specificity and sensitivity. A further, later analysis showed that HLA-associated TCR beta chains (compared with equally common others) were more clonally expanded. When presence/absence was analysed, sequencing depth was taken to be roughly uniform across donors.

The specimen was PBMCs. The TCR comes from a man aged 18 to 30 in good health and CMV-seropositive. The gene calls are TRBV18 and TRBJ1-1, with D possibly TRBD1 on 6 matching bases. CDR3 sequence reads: CASSPRQEAEAFF. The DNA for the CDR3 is TGTGCCAGCTCACCCCGACAGGAGGCTGAAGCTTTCTTT.